The rows below give T cell receptor beta chains drawn from one sample of a study of T cells in Graves' hyperthyroidism and ophthalmopathy. TCRdb recomputed calls from the multiplex PCR reads with MiXCR, one row per CDR3 protein. This sample has hundreds of thousands of distinct CDR3 sequences, with over 11% found just once. The sequenced material came from blood. These receptors originate from a woman between 25 and 40 years old with Graves' hyperthyroidism that later progressed to Graves' ophthalmopathy. Both conserved end residues are part of each CDR3. The D gene is left open where the match is weak. Where a row states a size, it is once, few, many or the class of an expanded clone; other rows omit it.

>TRBV20-1|TRBJ2-1|many|TRBD2
CSAETSGRASYNEQFF
TGCAGTGCTGAAACTAGCGGGAGGGCCTCCTACAATGAGCAGTTCTTC
>TRBV7-9|TRBJ1-1|many|NA
CASSIRPGGRDTEAFF
TGTGCCAGCAGCATCAGGCCGGGAGGGAGGGATACTGAAGCTTTCTTT
>TRBV19|TRBJ2-7|few|TRBD2
CASNGYTGGEYEQYF
TGTGCCAGTAACGGGTACACGGGAGGCGAGTACGAGCAGTACTTC
>TRBV6-2/TRBV6-3|TRBJ2-3|once|TRBD2
CAGSYRLAGEEIVTDTQYF
TGTGCCGGCAGTTACCGCCTAGCGGGAGAGGAAATAGTTACAGATACGCAGTATTTT
>TRBV2|TRBJ1-1|many|NA
CASKASWDTEAFF
TGTGCCAGCAAAGCCTCTTGGGACACTGAAGCTTTCTTT
>TRBV30|TRBJ1-4|NA|TRBD1
CAWKGQGGEKLFF
TGTGCCTGGAAAGGACAGGGGGGTGAAAAACTGTTTTTT
>TRBV24-1|TRBJ2-5|many|NA
CATSFPGREETQYF
TGTGCCACCAGCTTCCCAGGGAGAGAAGAGACCCAGTACTTC
>TRBV5-8|TRBJ1-1|NA|NA
CASSRGGKTPLHTEAFF
TGTGCCAGCAGCCGGGGAGGGAAGACCCCCTTGCACACTGAAGCTTTCTTT
>TRBV24-1|TRBJ2-3|once|TRBD1
CATSDPWTGSTDTQYF
TGTGCCACCAGTGATCCTTGGACAGGGAGCACAGATACGCAGTATTTT
>TRBV7-3|TRBJ2-1|once|NA
CASSSEAGSYNEQFF
TGTGCCAGCAGCTCCGAAGCCGGGTCCTACAATGAGCAGTTCTTC
>TRBV7-9|TRBJ1-2|many|NA
CASSLAVSGGYGYTF
TGTGCCAGCAGCTTAGCGGTCTCGGGGGGCTATGGCTACACCTTC
>TRBV20-1|TRBJ1-2|NA|NA
CSTLEGGNYGYTF
TGCAGTACTCTCGAGGGGGGGAACTATGGCTACACCTTC
>TRBV7-3|TRBJ2-3|many|TRBD2
CASSLTSGRSTDTQYF
TGTGCCAGCAGCTTAACTAGCGGGAGAAGCACAGATACGCAGTATTTT
>TRBV30|TRBJ2-6|many|TRBD1
CAWSVSRTGDGANVLTF
TGTGCCTGGAGTGTTTCCCGGACAGGGGACGGGGCCAACGTCCTGACTTTC
>TRBV19|TRBJ2-7|NA|NA
CASEAGSVPYEQYF
TGTGCCAGTGAGGCAGGCAGCGTCCCCTACGAGCAGTACTTC
>TRBV5-1|TRBJ2-5|many|NA
CASRYRPSGQETQYF
TGCGCCAGCAGATACAGGCCCTCCGGTCAGGAGACCCAGTACTTC
>TRBV6-1|TRBJ1-1|many|NA
CASSVQVYFF
TGTGCCAGCAGTGTACAGGTATACTTCTTT
>TRBV11-2|TRBJ2-7|many|TRBD2
CASSLVGTSTEQYF
TGTGCCAGCAGCTTAGTGGGGACTAGTACCGAGCAGTACTTC
>TRBV7-2|TRBJ2-5|many|TRBD1
CASSSTGTGETQYF
TGTGCCAGCAGCTCTACCGGGACAGGGGAGACCCAGTACTTC
>TRBV5-5|TRBJ2-7|many|TRBD2
CASSFGASGVEQYF
TGTGCCAGCAGCTTTGGGGCTAGCGGGGTCGAGCAGTACTTC
>TRBV4-1|TRBJ1-2|many|NA
CASSQEQGSNYGYTF
TGCGCCAGCAGCCAAGAGCAAGGGTCTAACTATGGCTACACCTTC
>TRBV9|TRBJ2-1|NA|NA
CASSGSGVGGDEQFF
TGTGCCAGCAGCGGATCGGGAGTCGGGGGCGATGAGCAGTTCTTC
>TRBV6-2/TRBV6-3|TRBJ2-3|many|TRBD2
CASSYPPTSGRTDTQYF
TGTGCCAGCAGTTACCCTCCGACTAGCGGGAGGACAGATACGCAGTATTTT
>TRBV20-1|TRBJ2-5|many|NA
CSARDSERAAEETQYF
TGCAGTGCTAGAGATTCGGAGCGAGCTGCGGAAGAGACCCAGTACTTC
>TRBV30|TRBJ1-3|many|NA
CAWSEDSLSGNTIYF
TGTGCCTGGAGTGAGGACAGCCTCTCTGGAAACACCATATATTTT
>TRBV6-1|TRBJ2-1|many|TRBD2
CASFPEPGLVSNEQFF
TGTGCCAGCTTCCCCGAACCGGGACTAGTTAGTAATGAGCAGTTCTTC
>TRBV6-1|TRBJ1-1|many|NA
CASSIPVNTEAFF
TGTGCCAGCAGTATACCGGTGAACACTGAAGCTTTCTTT
>TRBV4-1|TRBJ2-3|many|TRBD2
CASSPFSGGTDTQYF
TGCGCCAGCAGCCCTTTTAGCGGGGGCACAGATACGCAGTATTTT
>TRBV29-1|TRBJ2-7|NA|NA
CSVGEPDFSYEQYF
TGCAGCGTTGGAGAGCCGGATTTTTCCTACGAGCAGTACTTC
>TRBV3-1|TRBJ1-5|many|NA
CASSQDASGQPQHF
TGTGCCAGCAGCCAAGACGCCTCAGGTCAGCCCCAGCATTTT
>TRBV3-1|TRBJ2-4|few|NA
CASSRAGGKNIQYF
TGTGCCAGCAGCCGAGCCGGGGGCAAAAACATTCAGTACTTC
>TRBV7-9|TRBJ2-2|few|NA
CASSTGPQANTGELFF
TGTGCCAGCAGCACCGGACCCCAGGCGAACACCGGGGAGCTGTTTTTT
>TRBV7-2|TRBJ1-1|many|TRBD1
CASSLYQGVTEAFF
TGTGCCAGCAGCTTATACCAGGGGGTCACTGAAGCTTTCTTT
>TRBV19|TRBJ1-1|few|NA
CASSIGGAQNTEAFF
TGTGCCAGTAGTATAGGAGGTGCACAGAACACTGAAGCTTTCTTT
>TRBV6-1|TRBJ1-5|NA|NA
CASSPPGVQVDSNQPQHF
TGTGCCAGCAGTCCCCCGGGGGTTCAAGTAGATAGCAATCAGCCCCAGCATTTT
>TRBV28|TRBJ2-2|many|NA
CAASQGNAGELFF
TGTGCCGCATCCCAGGGGAACGCCGGGGAGCTGTTTTTT
>TRBV11-3|TRBJ2-5|many|NA
CASSPGGQSGAETQYF
TGTGCCAGCAGCCCCGGAGGACAAAGTGGGGCGGAGACCCAGTACTTC
>TRBV6-1|TRBJ2-7|few|TRBD2
CASSPSTSGRGEQYF
TGTGCCAGCAGCCCATCGACTAGCGGGAGAGGCGAGCAGTACTTC
>TRBV5-4|TRBJ2-1|NA|TRBD2
CASSPIAGVGNEQFF
TGTGCCAGCAGTCCTATAGCGGGAGTAGGAAATGAGCAGTTCTTC
>TRBV3-1|TRBJ2-7|many|NA
CASSAPLRGRSYEQYF
TGTGCCAGCAGCGCACCCCTAAGAGGGCGGTCCTACGAGCAGTACTTC
>TRBV7-9|TRBJ2-5|many|NA
CASSLVDFQETQYF
TGTGCCAGCAGCTTAGTGGACTTCCAAGAGACCCAGTACTTC
>TRBV25-1|TRBJ2-5|few|NA
CASSDTYWLETQYF
TGTGCTAGCAGTGATACTTATTGGCTTGAGACCCAGTACTTC
>TRBV3-1|TRBJ2-1|NA|NA
CASSQEDGGSYNEQFF
TGTGCCAGCAGCCAAGAGGATGGAGGCTCCTACAATGAGCAGTTCTTC
>TRBV19|TRBJ2-1|many|NA
CASTSGQLQVPYNEQFF
TGTGCCAGTACCTCGGGTCAGCTCCAGGTCCCCTACAATGAGCAGTTCTTC
>TRBV7-9|TRBJ1-2|many|NA
CASSSWGTSNYGYTF
TGTGCCAGCAGCTCATGGGGCACATCCAACTATGGCTACACCTTC
>TRBV10-2|TRBJ2-3|few|NA
CASMRSRTDTQYF
TGCGCCAGTATGAGGAGCCGCACAGATACGCAGTATTTT
>TRBV2|TRBJ2-2|many|TRBD2
CASSVGGRDTGELFF
TGTGCCAGCAGTGTTGGCGGGAGGGACACCGGGGAGCTGTTTTTT
>TRBV27|TRBJ1-5|many|TRBD1
CASSLKGTGNQPQHF
TGTGCCAGCAGTTTAAAGGGGACAGGGAATCAGCCCCAGCATTTT
>TRBV6-6|TRBJ1-6|NA|NA
CASSYSGTWANSPLHF
TGTGCCAGCAGTTACTCAGGGACATGGGCTAATTCACCCCTCCACTTT
>TRBV5-5|TRBJ1-1|many|NA
CASSPEEWGDTEAFF
TGTGCCAGCAGCCCGGAGGAATGGGGGGACACTGAAGCTTTCTTT
>TRBV2|TRBJ1-5|many|TRBD1
CASSLSGQGYQPQHF
TGTGCCAGCAGCCTCTCGGGACAGGGCTATCAGCCCCAGCATTTT
>TRBV4-1|TRBJ2-7|NA|NA
CASSQDGASPGEQYF
TGCGCCAGCAGCCAAGATGGCGCCTCTCCGGGGGAGCAGTACTTC
>TRBV20-1|TRBJ1-2|many|NA
CSARVGSGGYTF
TGCAGTGCTAGAGTGGGATCCGGTGGCTACACCTTC
>TRBV20-1|TRBJ2-5|few|NA
CSATQGAAQETQYF
TGCAGTGCTACTCAAGGGGCGGCCCAAGAGACCCAGTACTTC
>TRBV20-1|TRBJ2-3|NA|NA
CSALGGLTDTQYF
TGCAGTGCTCTAGGGGGACTCACAGATACGCAGTATTTT
>TRBV7-8|TRBJ2-1|many|NA
CASSLASGTHNEQFF
TGTGCCAGCAGCTTAGCCAGCGGGACACACAATGAGCAGTTCTTC
>TRBV7-9|TRBJ2-5|NA|NA
CASSLAGRYQETQYF
TGTGCCAGCAGCTTGGCAGGGCGATACCAAGAGACCCAGTACTTC
>TRBV5-5|TRBJ1-1|many|NA
CASSYLLGTGTEAFF
TGTGCCAGCAGCTATCTCCTAGGGACGGGCACTGAAGCTTTCTTT
>TRBV27|TRBJ1-6|NA|NA
CASSFGGIRSPLHF
TGTGCCAGCAGTTTCGGGGGGATACGGTCACCCCTCCACTTT